One sample yielded the 13 T cell receptor beta chains listed below, sequenced in a study of cytomegalovirus exposure and HLA in healthy donors. PCR used 60 Vbeta primers and 13 Jbeta primers. This table comes from immunoSEQ multiplex PCR, and its TCRdb copy is limited to in-frame clones, with some not included. The sample records approximately 220,000 clones, over 75% being singletons. Sequenced input: PBMCs. All receptors derive from a young man in good health and CMV-seronegative.

The V and J genes are TRBV4-3 and TRBJ2-1, with 7 bases identical to TRBD2. The V segment lost 0 bases and the J segment 3 bases; nucleotides outside the gene matches: 8. CDR1 is LGHNA, CDR2 YSLEER, per germline. This CDR3 has 17 residues. CDR3 residues: CASSQERAGLNYNEQFF. CDR3 in DNA: TGCGCCAGCAGCCAAGAGAGAGCGGGACTCAACTACAATGAGCAGTTCTTC.

This chain joins TRBV4-2 and TRBJ1-1, with D tentatively TRBD1 (6 bases). In germline, CDR1 is LGHNA, CDR2 YNFKEQ. V was pared by 3 bases and J by 4 bases, with 12 bases between. The CDR3 loop spans 14 amino acids. The CDR3 DNA sequence: TGTGCCAGCAGCCAGAGTGTACAGGGCACTGAAGCTTTCTTT. Translating it yields CASSQSVQGTEAFF.

The V and J genes are TRBV7-9 and TRBJ2-5; TRBD1 might be the D (5 bases). The tail of the sequence fits TRBJ2-7 better, so the J call may be wrong. The CDR3 spans 15 residues. CDR1 is SEHNR, CDR2 FQNEAQ, per germline (reference sequence). The chain's CDR3 is CASSLAHTGSYEQYF. CDR3 sequence (DNA): TGTGCCAGCAGCTTAGCGCATACAGGCTCCTACGAGCAGTACTTC.

The chain links TRBV7-2 to TRBJ2-3, with TRBD1 matching over 10 bases. Trimming removed 1 base from V and 4 bases from J; junction bases left unmatched: 5. The CDR3 is 16 residues long. Germline-derived CDR1 and CDR2 are SGHTA and FQGNSA. CDR3 nucleotides: TGTGCCAGCAGCTTAGTCAGGACAGGGGGGCCAGATACGCAGTATTTT. It yields the protein CASSLVRTGGPDTQYF.

This chain uses TRBV7-8 with TRBJ2-2, with TRBD2 as a possible D gene (6 bases). Trimming cost V 0 bases and J 4 bases, with 12 bases left between them. The CDR3 consists of 16 residues. Germline V gene lookup returns CDR1 SGHVS and CDR2 FQNEAQ. CDR3 bases: TGTGCCAGCAGCTTAGCATCAGGGAGGTCCACCGGGGAGCTGTTTTTT. Amino acid sequence: CASSLASGRSTGELFF.

J is TRBJ2-5 and V is TRBV7-9; no reliable D call. The CDR3 is 12 amino acids. Germline loops: CDR1 SEHNR, CDR2 FQNEAQ (reference sequence). Deletions cut 4 bases from V and 1 base from J, with 4 bases between. The CDR3 reads CASSYGQETQYF. DNA for the CDR3: TGTGCCAGCAGCTACGGCCAAGAGACCCAGTACTTC.

The gene calls are TRBV4-2 and TRBJ1-5; no reliable D call. This CDR3 has 16 amino acids. Germline V gene lookup returns CDR1 LGHNA and CDR2 YNFKEQ. V lost 0 bases and J 0 bases, leaving 9 bases between the germline ends. The CDR3: CASSQEAAISNQPQHF. The CDR3 DNA reads as TGTGCCAGCAGCCAAGAGGCGGCCATTAGCAATCAGCCCCAGCATTTT.

This chain connects TRBV7-8 to TRBJ2-3; D is undetermined. V gave up 5 bases and J gave up 1 base, with 4 bases separating them. The germline gives CDR1 SGHVS, CDR2 FQNEAQ. The CDR3 has 12 residues. CDR3 DNA: TGTGCCAGCAGCCCGGGCACAGATACGCAGTATTTT. This encodes CASSPGTDTQYF.

This chain links TRBV28 with TRBJ1-3; TRBD1 might be the D (6 bases). This CDR3 is built from 14 residues. V dropped 6 bases and J dropped 4 bases, with 13 bases sitting between them. CDR1 and CDR2 from the germline V gene are MDHEN and SYDVKM. CDR3 amino acids: CASRPGGSGNTIYF. CDR3 DNA sequence: TGTGCCAGCAGACCGGGGGGCAGCGGAAACACCATATATTTT.

A note on this clone: The same CDR3 also results from other DNA sequences found in this sample. CDR3 in DNA: TGTGCCAGCAGCTTAGCGGGGGGACTCCAAGAGACCCAGTACTTC. It is translated as CASSLAGGLQETQYF. The rearrangement uses TRBV7-9 and TRBJ2-5, with D maybe TRBD2 (6 bases). The CDR3 extends over 15 amino acids. Germline loops: CDR1 SEHNR, CDR2 FQNEAQ (reference sequence). V shed 0 bases and J shed 1 base, with 9 bases lying between them. The full variable domain, in which reference TRBV7-9 and TRBJ2-5 provide the parts outside the CDR3, is DTGVSQNPRHKITKRGQNVTFRCDPISEHNRLYWYRQTLGQGPEFLTYFQNEAQLEKSRLLSDRFSAERPKGSFSTLEIQRTEQGDSAMYLCASSLAGGLQETQYFGPGTRLLVL.

This clone was observed many times. The CDR3 bases are TGTGCCTGGAGTTACTGGGGACAGGATTACACTGAAGCTTTCTTT. Translating it yields CAWSYWGQDYTEAFF. The V and J genes are TRBV30 and TRBJ1-1; the match to TRBD1 covers 8 bases. The germline gives CDR1 GTSNPN, CDR2 SVGIG (reference sequence). The junction had 8 bases not matched to a gene; V was cut back by 2 bases and J by 3 bases. This CDR3 comprises 15 residues.

The rearrangement joins TRBV19 to TRBJ2-2, with TRBD1 matching over 7 bases. V lost 1 base, J lost 3 bases, and 11 bases stayed unmatched. Germline V lookup: CDR1 LNHDA, CDR2 SQIVND (reference sequence). This CDR3 has 18 amino acids. The CDR3 region has the DNA TGTGCCAGTAGTATAGCGGGTACCTTACAGGGGTACACCGGGGAGCTGTTTTTT. Protein: CASSIAGTLQGYTGELFF. The whole variable domain, filled in from reference TRBV19 and TRBJ2-2, reads DGGITQSPKYLFRKEGQNVTLSCEQNLNHDAMYWYRQDPGQGLRLIYYSQIVNDFQKGDIAEGYSVSREKKESFPLTVTSAQKNPTAFYLCASSIAGTLQGYTGELFFGEGSRLTVL.

The chain couples TRBV5-6 to TRBJ1-5; D is perhaps TRBD1 (5 bases). Per the germline V gene, CDR1 is SGHDT and CDR2 is YYEEEE. V shed 3 bases and J shed 2 bases, with 15 bases lying between them. The CDR3 runs 16 residues. The CDR3 region is CASSYGGGDGNQPQHF. The CDR3 DNA reads as TGTGCCAGCAGCTATGGGGGAGGTGATGGCAATCAGCCCCAGCATTTT.